The next 23 T cell receptor beta chains were all read from a single sample in a study of PD-1 blockade in mismatch repair-deficient tumors. Sequencing was performed with immunoSEQ multiplex PCR; in TCRdb, only in-frame clones are kept and a portion is missing. The sample has 120,000 or so clones, about 85% seen once. Specimen: peripheral blood, collected 44 weeks after starting pembrolizumab. All receptors derive from an adult with mismatch repair-deficient cancer.

The rearrangement links TRBV7-3 to TRBJ1-5, with 9 positions matching TRBD1. V lost 5 bases, J lost 2 bases, and 4 bases stayed unmatched. The CDR3 totals 15 residues. Germline V lookup: CDR1 SGHTA, CDR2 FQGTGA. CDR3 protein: CASSPDRGGNQPQHF. CDR3 bases: TGTGCCAGCAGCCCGGACAGGGGAGGCAATCAGCCCCAGCATTTT.

V and J are TRBV7-9 and TRBJ2-7, with TRBD1 matching over 8 bases. This CDR3 spans 14 amino acids. Germline V gene sequence: CDR1 SEHNR, CDR2 FQNEAQ (reference sequence). V shed 5 bases, J shed 2 bases, and the junction held 5 bases outside the gene matches. The DNA for the CDR3 is TGTGCCAGCAGCGCCGGGACAGGTGCCTACGAGCAGTACTTC. Its protein product is CASSAGTGAYEQYF. Looking up the rest from reference TRBV7-9 and TRBJ2-7 gives the full variable domain: DTGVSQNPRHKITKRGQNVTFRCDPISEHNRLYWYRQTLGQGPEFLTYFQNEAQLEKSRLLSDRFSAERPKGSFSTLEIQRTEQGDSAMYLCASSAGTGAYEQYFGPGTRLTVT.

J is TRBJ2-3 and V is TRBV28, with D possibly matching TRBD2 (5 bases). Between the trimmed V and J ends, which lost 5 bases and 4 bases, there was a span of 13 bases. This CDR3 is built from 14 residues. CDR1 is MDHEN, CDR2 SYDVKM, per germline. In DNA form, the CDR3 reads TGTGCCAGCAGTATTCACCGGGAAGCAGATACGCAGTATTTT. It encodes CASSIHREADTQYF. Full variable domain (rest looked up from reference TRBV28 and TRBJ2-3): DVKVTQSSRYLVKRTGEKVFLECVQDMDHENMFWYRQDPGLGLRLIYFSYDVKMKEKGDIPEGYSVSREKKERFSLILESASTNQTSMYLCASSIHREADTQYFGPGTRLTVL.

The gene calls are TRBV6-4 and TRBJ2-2; 10 bases map to TRBD1. The V segment lost 6 bases and the J segment 6 bases; nucleotides outside the gene matches: 4. The CDR3 covers 14 residues. Germline V gene lookup returns CDR1 MRHNA and CDR2 SNTAGT. The CDR3 region has the DNA TGTGCCAGCAGAAAGGACAGGGGGGCCGGGGAGCTGTTTTTT. It yields the protein CASRKDRGAGELFF.

The CDR3: CASSFPGSYEQYF. CDR3 coding DNA: TGTGCCAGCAGCTTTCCAGGGTCTTACGAGCAGTACTTC. V usage is TRBV5-5 and J usage is TRBJ2-7; tentatively, D is TRBD1 (5 bases). V gave up 2 bases and J gave up 4 bases, with 10 bases separating them. CDR1 SGHKS and CDR2 YYEKEE come from the germline V gene (reference sequence). The CDR3 consists of 13 residues. The full variable domain, rest sourced from reference TRBV5-5 and TRBJ2-7, is DAGVTQSPTHLIKTRGQQVTLRCSPISGHKSVSWYQQVLGQGPQFIFQYYEKEERGRGNFPDRFSARQFPNYSSELNVNALLLGDSALYLCASSFPGSYEQYFGPGTRLTVT.

A remark on this clone: An end of the junction does not agree with germline; a read error may underlie this. V gene TRBV5-1 combines with J gene TRBJ1-2; no reliable D call. The CDR3 sequence is 13 residues long. In germline, CDR1 is SGHRS, CDR2 YFSETQ. CDR3 DNA: TGCGCCAGCAGCCCAAACAGCGGTGCTCCAAGAGGGTTC. Its protein is CASSPNSGAPRGF.

The chain has TRBV6-5 and TRBJ2-5; 7 nucleotides line up with TRBD1. The CDR3 runs 12 residues. Germline loops: CDR1 MNHEY, CDR2 SVGAGI. V trimming: 8 bases; J trimming: 7 bases; junction bases outside the gene matches: 7. The CDR3 loop is CASVGPGGTQYF. Written as DNA, the CDR3 is TGTGCCAGCGTCGGTCCAGGGGGGACCCAGTACTTC.

The V and J genes are TRBV6-6 and TRBJ1-4; D not resolved. The ends were cut back, 5 bases at V and 8 bases at J, with 15 bases in the middle. There are 14 residues in the CDR3. CDR1 is MNHNY, CDR2 SVGAGI, per germline (reference sequence). This CDR3 reads CASSDIGLEEKLFF. CDR3 nucleotide sequence: TGTGCCAGCAGTGACATCGGTCTGGAGGAAAAACTGTTTTTT.

The chain joins TRBV23-1 to TRBJ1-2; TRBD1 matches 7 bases. TRBV23-1 is sorted into the ORF group, with uncertain function. The V gene end was trimmed by 7 bases and the J gene end by 5 bases; junction bases not matched to a gene: 10. The CDR3 is made up of 14 amino acids. In nucleotides, the CDR3 is TGCGCCAGCATCAAGACAGGGAAGATTTATGGCTACACCTTC. Amino acid sequence: CASIKTGKIYGYTF.

The chain couples TRBV5-1 to TRBJ2-5; 13 nucleotides match TRBD2. In germline, CDR1 is SGHRS, CDR2 YFSETQ. V shed 3 bases, J shed 5 bases, and the junction held 16 bases outside the gene matches. The CDR3 runs 19 residues. The CDR3 region is CASSSAKGLAGKVRETQYF. The CDR3 DNA reads TGCGCCAGCAGCTCGGCAAAGGGACTAGCGGGAAAGGTGAGGGAGACCCAGTACTTC. Drawing the rest from reference TRBV5-1 and TRBJ2-5, the complete variable domain is KAGVTQTPRYLIKTRGQQVTLSCSPISGHRSVSWYQQTPGQGLQFLFEYFSETQRNKGNFPGRFSGRQFSNSRSEMNVSTLELGDSALYLCASSSAKGLAGKVRETQYFGPGTRLLVL.

V gene TRBV21-1 combines with J gene TRBJ2-1; TRBD2 was called by the table and not checked on the DNA. TRBV21-1 is listed as a pseudogene. The CDR3 is 15 amino acids. The CDR3 here is CASSKPSGTYNEQFF. In DNA form, the CDR3 reads TGTGCCAGCAGCAAACCTAGCGGTACCTACAATGAGCAGTTCTTC.

The chain carries TRBV9 and TRBJ2-7; no definite D call. This CDR3 region has 13 residues. The germline V and J ends were trimmed by 0 bases and 2 bases, with 6 bases remaining between them. Germline V gene sequence: CDR1 SGDLS, CDR2 YYNGEE. CDR3 coding DNA: TGTGCCAGCAGCGTAGGAACCCCCTACGAGCAGTACTTC. This sequence encodes CASSVGTPYEQYF.

The count of this clone is one. J is TRBJ2-2 and V is TRBV6-4; 10 bases are shared with TRBD2. J gave up 3 bases and V 8 bases, and 0 bases lay outside the gene matches. The CDR3 has 13 residues. Germline CDR1 is MRHNA and CDR2 is SNTAGT. The CDR3, as DNA: TGTGCCAGCGGGACTAGCGACACCGGGGAGCTGTTTTTT. Protein: CASGTSDTGELFF.

This clone was seen a handful of times. CDR3 sequence reads: CASGPTGHSGGNTIYF. In nucleotides, the CDR3 is TGTGCTAGTGGCCCCACGGGCCATTCGGGCGGAAACACCATATATTTT. This chain joins TRBV12-5 and TRBJ1-3; D unclear. This CDR3 has 16 amino acids. Trimming left V 6 bases short and J 4 bases short, with 19 bases between. Germline assignment: CDR1 LGHNT and CDR2 FRNRAP. Looking up the rest from reference TRBV12-5 and TRBJ1-3 gives the full variable domain: DARVTQTPRHKVTEMGQEVTMRCQPILGHNTVFWYRQTMMQGLELLAYFRNRAPLDDSGMPKDRFSAEMPDATLATLKIQPSEPRDSAVYFCASGPTGHSGGNTIYFGEGSWLTVV.

The chain joins TRBV4-2 to TRBJ2-1; TRBD1 agrees at 7 bases. Germline assignment: CDR1 LGHNA and CDR2 YNFKEQ. This CDR3 is built from 17 residues. The V gene end was trimmed by 0 bases and the J gene end by 6 bases; junction bases not matched to a gene: 11. CDR3 region: CASSQDPGTEGGNEQFF. The CDR3 DNA reads as TGTGCCAGCAGCCAAGATCCCGGGACAGAAGGAGGCAATGAGCAGTTCTTC.

This chain joins TRBV5-6 and TRBJ1-2, with D possibly being TRBD1 (5 bases). V gave up 0 bases and J gave up 3 bases, with 12 bases separating them. The CDR3 is 15 amino acids. Germline CDR1 SGHDT, CDR2 YYEEEE. The CDR3 sequence is CASSLVGREHYGYTF. DNA of the CDR3: TGTGCCAGCAGCTTGGTTGGCAGGGAACACTATGGCTACACCTTC.

This clone showed up just a few times. The chain uses TRBV5-4 and TRBJ1-3, with TRBD1 matching over 8 bases. This CDR3 region has 16 residues. J lost 0 bases, V lost 4 bases, and 6 bases had no gene match. Germline V lookup: CDR1 SGHNT, CDR2 YYREEE (reference sequence). For the CDR3, the DNA is TGTGCCAGCAGCCGGGACAGGTCCTACTCTGGAAACACCATATATTTT. Amino acids: CASSRDRSYSGNTIYF.

On this clone: This specimen includes other DNA sequences encoding the same CDR3. The rearrangement joins TRBV7-2 to TRBJ2-1; tentatively, D is TRBD2 (5 bases). The ends were cut back, 1 base at V and 2 bases at J, with 6 bases in the middle. Germline V lookup: CDR1 SGHTA, CDR2 FQGNSA. The CDR3 covers 14 residues. CDR3 DNA sequence: TGTGCCAGCAGCTTAGGCGGGCCCTACAATGAGCAGTTCTTC. Translation gives CASSLGGPYNEQFF.

J is TRBJ2-7 and V is TRBV5-1, with 10 bases aligning to TRBD2. The J segment lost 3 bases and the V segment lost 5 bases, leaving 5 bases of the junction unmatched. CDR1 SGHRS and CDR2 YFSETQ come from the germline V gene. The CDR3 covers 14 residues. The CDR3, as DNA: TGCGCCAGCAGTAGCTCTAGCGGGAGCTACGAGCAGTACTTC. As protein: CASSSSSGSYEQYF. Looking up the rest from reference TRBV5-1 and TRBJ2-7 gives the full variable domain: KAGVTQTPRYLIKTRGQQVTLSCSPISGHRSVSWYQQTPGQGLQFLFEYFSETQRNKGNFPGRFSGRQFSNSRSEMNVSTLELGDSALYLCASSSSSGSYEQYFGPGTRLTVT.

The chain uses TRBV18 and TRBJ2-1, with 8 bases aligning to TRBD2. This CDR3 has 15 residues. V gave up 2 bases and J gave up 7 bases; unmatched junction bases: 7. Germline assignment: CDR1 KGHSH and CDR2 LQKENI. The chain's CDR3 is CASSPVSGSNNEQFF. The CDR3 DNA is TGTGCCAGCTCACCAGTCAGCGGGAGTAATAATGAGCAGTTCTTC.

CDR3 coding DNA: TGTGCCAGCAGCCAACCCATTGGGAGCGGGGACTACAATGAGCAGTTCTTC. It is translated as CASSQPIGSGDYNEQFF. The chain joins TRBV14 to TRBJ2-1; 7 bases line up with TRBD2. This CDR3 spans 17 amino acids. Per the germline V gene, CDR1 is SGHDN and CDR2 is FVKESK. J was trimmed by 3 bases and V by 2 bases; bases with no gene match: 10.

This clone came up once. This chain connects TRBV4-1 to TRBJ2-7; D is uncertain. The CDR3 is made up of 16 amino acids. The V end was cut by 0 bases, the J end by 0 bases, with 12 bases between. Germline V CDR1 and CDR2: MGHRA, YSYEKL. This CDR3 is CASSQEVDVGSYEQYF. CDR3 nucleotide sequence: TGCGCCAGCAGCCAAGAAGTAGACGTAGGCTCCTACGAGCAGTACTTC.

The V gene is TRBV4-3, the J gene TRBJ1-5, with a possible D match to TRBD1 (5 bases). The CDR3 consists of 14 residues. The ends were cut back, 0 bases at V and 4 bases at J, with 7 bases in the middle. Per the germline V gene, CDR1 is LGHNA and CDR2 is YSLEER. The CDR3 DNA follows: TGCGCCAGCAGCCAAGATAGGGGAAATCAGCCCCAGCATTTT. This translates into CASSQDRGNQPQHF.